The T cell receptor beta chain under discussion was sequenced for a study of T cell repertoires in cytomegalovirus infection. At the level of the study: Recently identified HLA-C-restricted CMV epitopes and well-studied HLA-B-restricted CMV epitopes were used by the study. Matching HLA type and CMV infection were both indicated by public TCR beta signatures. Study-level points and caveats: Dominating the ex vivo response were HLA-C-restricted CMV-specific TCR beta clonotypes. CMV carriers having the relevant HLA were flagged by cumulative public TCR beta family frequency.

Germline V gene data show CDR1 as SGHTA and CDR2 as FQGNSA. Unmatched junction bases numbered 5, after V lost 3 bases and J lost 2 bases. The CDR3 extends over 15 amino acids. One entry per CDR3 protein, called by TCRdb with MiXCR from the reads. The sample has about 130,000 distinct CDR3 sequences, about 31% seen once; the top ten hold 58%. This clonotype was found many times. The antigen remains unidentified. The V and J genes are TRBV7-2 and TRBJ2-7; 9 nucleotides agree with TRBD2. The sequences come from CD8+ T cells from cultured PBMCs, collected from culture after CMV antigen stimulation. The sequence was obtained from a human donor in good health (CMV status not recorded). Some clones in this sample may be carry-over from other donors' samples. The DNA for the CDR3 is TGTGCCAGCAGCTTCTTTCGCGGGGGGGCCTACGAGCAGTACTTC. Its translation: CASSFFRGGAYEQYF.